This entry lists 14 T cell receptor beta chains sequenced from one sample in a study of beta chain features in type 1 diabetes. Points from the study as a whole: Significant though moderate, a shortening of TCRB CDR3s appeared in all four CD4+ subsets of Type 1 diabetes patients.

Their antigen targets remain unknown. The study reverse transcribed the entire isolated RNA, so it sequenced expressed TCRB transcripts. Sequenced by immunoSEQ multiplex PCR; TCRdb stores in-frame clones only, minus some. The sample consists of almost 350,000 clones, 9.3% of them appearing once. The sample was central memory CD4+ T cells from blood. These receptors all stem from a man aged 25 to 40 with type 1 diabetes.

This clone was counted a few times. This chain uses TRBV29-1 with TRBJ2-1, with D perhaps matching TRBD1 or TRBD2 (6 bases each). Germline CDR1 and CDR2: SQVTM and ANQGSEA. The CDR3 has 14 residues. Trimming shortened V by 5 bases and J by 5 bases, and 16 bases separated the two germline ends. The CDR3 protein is CSVKGGGLNNEQFF. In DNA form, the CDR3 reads TGCAGCGTTAAAGGAGGGGGGCTGAACAATGAGCAGTTCTTC.

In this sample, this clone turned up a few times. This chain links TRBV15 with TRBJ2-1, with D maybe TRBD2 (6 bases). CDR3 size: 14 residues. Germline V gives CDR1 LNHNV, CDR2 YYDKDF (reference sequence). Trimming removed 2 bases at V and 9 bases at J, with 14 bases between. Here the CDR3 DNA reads TGTGCCACCAGCAGAAGTACACTAGCAAGTGAGCAGTTCTTC. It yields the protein CATSRSTLASEQFF.

CDR3 nucleotides: TGTGCCAGCAGCGAGTGGGAATACGAGCAGTACTTC. Protein sequence: CASSEWEYEQYF. The gene calls are TRBV7-9 and TRBJ2-7; no clear D gene. There are 12 residues in the CDR3. The ends were cut back, 5 bases at V and 4 bases at J, with 9 bases in the middle. Germline V CDR1 and CDR2: SEHNR, FQNEAQ (reference sequence). The whole variable domain, filled in from reference TRBV7-9 and TRBJ2-7, reads DTGVSQNPRHKITKRGQNVTFRCDPISEHNRLYWYRQTLGQGPEFLTYFQNEAQLEKSRLLSDRFSAERPKGSFSTLEIQRTEQGDSAMYLCASSEWEYEQYFGPGTRLTVT.

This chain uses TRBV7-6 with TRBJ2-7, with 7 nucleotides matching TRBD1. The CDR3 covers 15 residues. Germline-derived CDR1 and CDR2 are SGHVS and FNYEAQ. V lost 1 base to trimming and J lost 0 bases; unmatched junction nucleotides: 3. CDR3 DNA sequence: TGTGCCAGCAGCTTAGGAGCAGGGGGCTCCTACGAGCAGTACTTC. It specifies CASSLGAGGSYEQYF.

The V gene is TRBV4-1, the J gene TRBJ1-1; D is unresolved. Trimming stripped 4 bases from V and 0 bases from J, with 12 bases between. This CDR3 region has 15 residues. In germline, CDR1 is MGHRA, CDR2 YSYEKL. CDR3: CASSPQEAVNTEAFF. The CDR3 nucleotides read TGCGCCAGCAGCCCACAAGAGGCGGTGAACACTGAAGCTTTCTTT.

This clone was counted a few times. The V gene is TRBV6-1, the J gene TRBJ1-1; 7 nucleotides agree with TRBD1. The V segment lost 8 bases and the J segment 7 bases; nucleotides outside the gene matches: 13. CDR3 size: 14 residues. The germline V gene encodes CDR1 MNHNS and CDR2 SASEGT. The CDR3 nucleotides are TGTGCCAGCTTTACAGGGGAATTAAGGATTGAAGCTTTCTTT. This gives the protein CASFTGELRIEAFF.

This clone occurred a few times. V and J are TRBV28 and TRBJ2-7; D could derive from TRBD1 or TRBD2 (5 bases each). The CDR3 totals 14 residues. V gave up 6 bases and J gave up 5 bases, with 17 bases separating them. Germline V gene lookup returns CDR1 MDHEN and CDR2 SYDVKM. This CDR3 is CASSMRSGRDEQYF. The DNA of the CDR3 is TGTGCCAGCAGCATGCGGTCGGGGCGAGACGAGCAGTACTTC.

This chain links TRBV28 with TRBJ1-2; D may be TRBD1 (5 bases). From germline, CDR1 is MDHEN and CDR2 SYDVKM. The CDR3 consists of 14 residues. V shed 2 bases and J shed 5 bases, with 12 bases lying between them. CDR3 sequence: CASSLGSRGYGYTF. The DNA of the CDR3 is TGTGCCAGCAGTTTAGGGTCTCGGGGGTATGGCTACACCTTC.

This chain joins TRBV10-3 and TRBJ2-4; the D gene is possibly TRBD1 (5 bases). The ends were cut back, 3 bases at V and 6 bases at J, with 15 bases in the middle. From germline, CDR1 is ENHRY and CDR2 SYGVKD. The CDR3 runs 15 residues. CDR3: CAISDQGQERNIQYF. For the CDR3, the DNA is TGTGCCATCAGTGACCAAGGACAAGAAAGAAACATTCAGTACTTC.

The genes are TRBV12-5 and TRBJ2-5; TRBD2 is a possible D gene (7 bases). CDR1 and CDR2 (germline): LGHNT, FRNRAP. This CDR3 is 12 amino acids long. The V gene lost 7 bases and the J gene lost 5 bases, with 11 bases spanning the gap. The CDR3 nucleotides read TGTGCTAGTGCTACGGGGGGCGAGACCCAGTACTTC. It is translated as CASATGGETQYF.

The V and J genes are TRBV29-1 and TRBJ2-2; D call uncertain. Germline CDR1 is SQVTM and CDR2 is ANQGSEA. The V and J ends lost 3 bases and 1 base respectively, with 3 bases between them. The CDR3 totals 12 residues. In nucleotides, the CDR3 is TGCAGCGTTGACGGGAACACCGGGGAGCTGTTTTTT. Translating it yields CSVDGNTGELFF.

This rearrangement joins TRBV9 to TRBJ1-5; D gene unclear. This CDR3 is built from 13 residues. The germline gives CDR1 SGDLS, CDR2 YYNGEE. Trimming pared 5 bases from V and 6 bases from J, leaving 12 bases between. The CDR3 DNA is TGTGCCAGCAGGGGGATTGGGATTCAGCCCCAGCATTTT. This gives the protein CASRGIGIQPQHF.

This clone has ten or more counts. The CDR3 spells CASSGQYSGANVLTF. The CDR3 DNA sequence: TGTGCCAGCAGCGGACAGTACTCTGGGGCCAACGTCCTGACTTTC. This chain links TRBV7-9 with TRBJ2-6; TRBD1 might be the D (6 bases). There are 15 residues in the CDR3. Looked up from germline, CDR1 is SEHNR and CDR2 is FQNEAQ (reference sequence). The V gene lost 5 bases and the J gene lost 0 bases, with 8 bases spanning the gap.

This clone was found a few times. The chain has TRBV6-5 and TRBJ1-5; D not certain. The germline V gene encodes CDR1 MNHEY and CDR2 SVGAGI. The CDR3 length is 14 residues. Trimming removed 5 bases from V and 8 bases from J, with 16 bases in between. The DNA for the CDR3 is TGTGCCAGCAGTGAAGTACGGCGGAAGGAGCCCCAGCATTTT. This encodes CASSEVRRKEPQHF.